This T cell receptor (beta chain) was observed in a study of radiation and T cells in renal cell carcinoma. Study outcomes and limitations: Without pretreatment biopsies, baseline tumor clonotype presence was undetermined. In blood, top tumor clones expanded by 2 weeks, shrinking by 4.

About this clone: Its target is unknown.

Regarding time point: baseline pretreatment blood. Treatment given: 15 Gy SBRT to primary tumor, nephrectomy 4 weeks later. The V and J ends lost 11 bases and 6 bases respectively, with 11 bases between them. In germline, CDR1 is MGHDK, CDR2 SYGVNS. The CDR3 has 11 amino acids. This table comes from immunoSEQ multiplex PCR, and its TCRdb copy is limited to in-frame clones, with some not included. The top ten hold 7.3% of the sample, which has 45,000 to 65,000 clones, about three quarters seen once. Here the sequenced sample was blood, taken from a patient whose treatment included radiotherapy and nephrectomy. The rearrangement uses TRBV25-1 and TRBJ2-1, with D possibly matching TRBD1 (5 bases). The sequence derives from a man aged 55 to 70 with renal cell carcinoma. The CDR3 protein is CAANQGNEQFF. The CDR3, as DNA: TGTGCCGCAAATCAGGGCAATGAGCAGTTCTTC.